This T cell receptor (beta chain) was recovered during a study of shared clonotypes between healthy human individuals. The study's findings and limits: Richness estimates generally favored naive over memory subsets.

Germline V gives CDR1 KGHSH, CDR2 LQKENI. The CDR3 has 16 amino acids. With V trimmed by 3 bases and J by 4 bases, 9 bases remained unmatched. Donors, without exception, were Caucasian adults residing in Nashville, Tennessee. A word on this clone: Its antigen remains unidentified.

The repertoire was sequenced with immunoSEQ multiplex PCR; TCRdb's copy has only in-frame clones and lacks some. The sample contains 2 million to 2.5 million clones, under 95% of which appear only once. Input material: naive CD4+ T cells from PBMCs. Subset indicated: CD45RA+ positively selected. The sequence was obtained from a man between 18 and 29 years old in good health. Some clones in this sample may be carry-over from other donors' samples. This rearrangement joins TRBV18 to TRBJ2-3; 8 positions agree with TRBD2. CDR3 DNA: TGTGCCAGCTCACCCCCACTCCAGCGGGAGTCAGATACGCAGTATTTT. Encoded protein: CASSPPLQRESDTQYF.